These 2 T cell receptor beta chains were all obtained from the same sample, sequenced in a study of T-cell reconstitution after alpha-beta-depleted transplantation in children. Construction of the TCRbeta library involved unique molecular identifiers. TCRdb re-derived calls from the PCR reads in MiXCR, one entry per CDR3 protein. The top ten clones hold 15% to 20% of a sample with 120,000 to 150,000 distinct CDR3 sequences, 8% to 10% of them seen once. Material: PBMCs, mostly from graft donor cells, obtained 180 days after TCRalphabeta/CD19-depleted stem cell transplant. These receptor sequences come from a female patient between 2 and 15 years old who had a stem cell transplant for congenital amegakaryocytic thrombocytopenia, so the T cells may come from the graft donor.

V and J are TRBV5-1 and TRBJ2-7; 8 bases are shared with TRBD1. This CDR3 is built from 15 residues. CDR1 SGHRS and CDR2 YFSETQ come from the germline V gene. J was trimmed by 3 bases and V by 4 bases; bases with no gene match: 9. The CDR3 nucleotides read TGCGCCAGCAGCCCCAGACAGGGGTCGGGCTACGAGCAGTACTTC. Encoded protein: CASSPRQGSGYEQYF.

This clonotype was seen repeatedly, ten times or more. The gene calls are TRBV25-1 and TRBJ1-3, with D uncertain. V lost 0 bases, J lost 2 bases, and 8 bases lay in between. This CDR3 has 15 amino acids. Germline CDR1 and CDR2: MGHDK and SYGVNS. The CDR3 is CASSEYTPTGNTIYF. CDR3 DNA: TGTGCCAGCAGTGAATATACCCCCACTGGAAACACCATATATTTT.